Listed below are T cell receptor beta chains from one sample, sequenced in a study of post-analysis software for immune sequencing data. TCRdb passed the PCR reads through MiXCR, listing each CDR3 protein once. The sample includes over 700,000 distinct CDR3 sequences, approximately 30% of them seen just once. Sequencing was performed on blood. Receptor source: a girl aged 5 to 17 with multiple sclerosis. The CDR3 runs from the conserved cysteine through the conserved F or W. A D gene is named only where the DNA matches it firmly. Clone sizes are given selectively: once, few, many, or a class where the clone is expanded.

V,size,J,D,DNA,CDR3
TRBV28,.,TRBJ2-5,.,TGTGCCAGCAGTTTGTTGGATGTGATTTCCCCGGGGCAAGAGACCCAGTACTTC,CASSLLDVISPGQETQYF
TRBV20-1,few,TRBJ1-2,.,TGCAGTGCTGGGCAGACAGGTTACGGCTACACCTTC,CSAGQTGYGYTF
TRBV12-5,few,TRBJ2-5,TRBD1,TGTGCTAGTGGTTTGGTCACCGGACAGGGTATGGAGACCCAGTACTTC,CASGLVTGQGMETQYF
TRBV20-1,.,TRBJ2-5,TRBD2,TGCAGTGCCACCTTCACCGGGACTAGCGCCCAGACCCAGTACTTC,CSATFTGTSAQTQYF
TRBV5-1,.,TRBJ2-5,.,TGCGCCAGCAGCTTGGAAGGTAGCGGTTGGGAGACCCAGTACTTC,CASSLEGSGWETQYF
TRBV20-1,.,TRBJ1-1,TRBD1,TGCAGTGCTAGCGATCCGCAGGGGGCGGACACTGAAGCTTTCTTT,CSASDPQGADTEAFF
TRBV10-2,.,TRBJ1-4,.,TGCGCCAGCGGCAGGGAGGGTGAAAAACTGTTTTTT,CASGREGEKLFF
TRBV7-9,few,TRBJ2-3,TRBD2,TGTGCCAGCAAGTCACTGCTAGCGGGGTACACAGATACGCAGTATTTT,CASKSLLAGYTDTQYF
TRBV9,.,TRBJ2-3,.,TGTGCCAGCAGCGCCGGACTATTCCCGGATACGCAGTATTTT,CASSAGLFPDTQYF
TRBV20-1,.,TRBJ2-3,TRBD1,TGCAGTGCCGGGACAGGGAAAGTGCCAGATACGCAGTATTTT,CSAGTGKVPDTQYF
TRBV29-1,.,TRBJ1-1,.,TGCAGCGGCGAGGACAGTCTGGGCACTGAAGCTTTCTTT,CSGEDSLGTEAFF
TRBV5-1,.,TRBJ1-2,.,TGCGCCAGCAGTCCGACCCAGGGGAACTATGGCTACACCTTC,CASSPTQGNYGYTF
TRBV5-1,few,TRBJ1-2,.,TGCGCCAGCAGCTTGGTGTCTAACTATGGCTACACCTTC,CASSLVSNYGYTF
TRBV7-2,few,TRBJ2-5,TRBD2,TGTGCCAGCAGCTTAGGAGTAGCGGGACGCCAAGAGACCCAGTACTTC,CASSLGVAGRQETQYF
TRBV20-1,.,TRBJ2-7,TRBD2,TGCAGTGCAAAGACTAGCGGTTACGAGCAGTACTTC,CSAKTSGYEQYF
TRBV2,.,TRBJ2-7,TRBD1,TGTGCCAGCAGTGGGGGTCATGGACAGGGTTCCTCCTACGAGCAGTACTTC,CASSGGHGQGSSYEQYF
TRBV2,.,TRBJ2-3,.,TGTGCCAGCAGTGACGGGCTCTCCAGCACGGATACGCAGTATTTT,CASSDGLSSTDTQYF
TRBV6-6,.,TRBJ2-3,.,TGTGCCAGCATAGCGGCAGTGGTCACAGATACGCAGTATTTT,CASIAAVVTDTQYF
TRBV10-3,.,TRBJ1-1,.,TGTGCCATCAGTGAGTGGGGAGGGAACACTGAAGCTTTCTTT,CAISEWGGNTEAFF
TRBV7-9,.,TRBJ1-1,.,TGTGCCAGCAGCTTCGGAAGGAGGACTGAAGCTTTCTTT,CASSFGRRTEAFF
TRBV29-1,few,TRBJ2-7,TRBD2,TGCAGCGGCCTAGGGTGGGATAGCGGGAGTTACGAGCAGTACTTC,CSGLGWDSGSYEQYF
TRBV28,many,TRBJ1-4,TRBD1,TGTGCCAGCAGTTTAGGGGCCGGGACAGGGAATGAAAAACTGTTTTTT,CASSLGAGTGNEKLFF
TRBV3-1,.,TRBJ1-4,.,TGTGCCAGTACCTCTCGGGTCGGTTATAATGAAAAACTGTTTTTT,CASTSRVGYNEKLFF
TRBV4-3,few,TRBJ2-1,.,TGCGCCAGCCCTAACAATGAGCAGTTCTTC,CASPNNEQFF
TRBV3-1,.,TRBJ2-5,.,TGTGCCAGCAGTCTCGGCAGGGCCCGGGAGACCCAGTACTTC,CASSLGRARETQYF
TRBV4-1,.,TRBJ1-1,.,TGCGCCAGCAGCCTACGGACAACCCGCGGCACTGAAGCTTTCTTT,CASSLRTTRGTEAFF
TRBV7-8,.,TRBJ1-1,.,TGTGCCAGCAGACCACTAGGGGGGCGAGAAACTGAAGCTTTCTTT,CASRPLGGRETEAFF
TRBV28,.,TRBJ2-3,TRBD2,TGTGCCAGCAGTTTATATCGGGGGGGGGCCACAGATACGCAGTATTTT,CASSLYRGGATDTQYF
TRBV5-4,.,TRBJ1-4,.,TGTGCCAGCAGCTCATGGACGGGCGGTAATGAAAAACTGTTTTTT,CASSSWTGGNEKLFF
TRBV6-1,.,TRBJ2-3,.,TGTGCCAGCAGTGTCTCTACGCAGTATTTT,CASSVSTQYF
TRBV11-3,few,TRBJ1-1,TRBD1,TGTGCCAGCAGGCAACCCCACGAAGCGGGAGGACAGGGGACTGAAGCTTTCTTT,CASRQPHEAGGQGTEAFF
TRBV20-1,few,TRBJ2-1,TRBD2,TGCAGTGCTCCCGGGGTAGCGGGGGGCGCGGCCTACAATGAGCAGTTCTTC,CSAPGVAGGAAYNEQFF
TRBV6-5,few,TRBJ2-1,TRBD2,TGTGCCAGCAGTTACCGGGGACTAGCGGGGGGGATTGAGCAGTTCTTC,CASSYRGLAGGIEQFF
TRBV9,few,TRBJ2-3,.,TGTGCCAGCAGCGGCCTGGGGGCAGATACGCAGTATTTT,CASSGLGADTQYF
TRBV29-1,few,TRBJ2-7,TRBD2,TGCAGCGTCCCGGGACTACAGTCCTACGAGCAGTACTTC,CSVPGLQSYEQYF
TRBV27,.,TRBJ1-1,.,TGTGCCAGCAGTTTATCGGCGCACTTTGAAGCTTTCTTT,CASSLSAHFEAFF
TRBV20-1,few,TRBJ2-1,TRBD2,TGCAGTGCTAGAGACCTGATCGGACTAGCGGGTTACAATGAGCAGTTCTTC,CSARDLIGLAGYNEQFF
TRBV24-1,many,TRBJ2-1,.,TGTGCCACCAGTGATCCAGGGTTGAGCTCCTACAATGAGCAGTTCTTC,CATSDPGLSSYNEQFF
TRBV5-1,few,TRBJ2-1,TRBD2,TGCGCCAGCAGCCCGCGGACTAGCGCGAGCTCCTACAATGAGCAGTTCTTC,CASSPRTSASSYNEQFF
TRBV29-1,.,TRBJ2-5,TRBD2,TGCAGCGTTTGGGCTCTGACTAGCGGCCAAGAGACCCAGTACTTC,CSVWALTSGQETQYF
TRBV9,few,TRBJ2-1,.,TGTGCCAGCAGTAGGGACCACTCCTACAATGAGCAGTTCTTC,CASSRDHSYNEQFF
TRBV12-3/TRBV12-4,few,TRBJ1-1,.,TGTGCCAGCAGTTTAGATCGGGTAGAGGCTTTCTTT,CASSLDRVEAFF
TRBV9,many,TRBJ1-6,TRBD1,TGTGCCAGCAGCACCGGACAGGGCAATTCACCCCTCCACTTT,CASSTGQGNSPLHF
TRBV4-2,few,TRBJ1-6,TRBD1,TGTGCCAGCAGCCAAGGCCCCAGGGGGCATGGATCACCCCTCCACTTT,CASSQGPRGHGSPLHF
TRBV6-5,many,TRBJ2-1,.,TGTGCCAGCAGTTACTCTTTCGTAGTATTGGAGGATGAGCAGTTCTTC,CASSYSFVVLEDEQFF
TRBV7-2,few,TRBJ1-4,.,TGTGCCAGCAGCTTAGCGCCTGGGGCCGCGGGTGAAAAACTGTTTTTT,CASSLAPGAAGEKLFF
TRBV12-3/TRBV12-4,.,TRBJ2-3,.,TGTGCCAGCAGGCAAGGGGGGGCTCGAGCAGATATGCAGTATTTT,CASRQGGARADMQYF
TRBV7-6,.,TRBJ2-2,.,TGTGCCAGCAGCTTGATGGTAGCGGTTCAGAAACCGAACACCGGGGGGCTGTTTTTT,CASSLMVAVQKPNTGGLFF
TRBV20-1,.,TRBJ2-1,.,TGCAGTGCTGGACGGGGTGCGGGATCTTACAATGAGCAGTTCTTC,CSAGRGAGSYNEQFF